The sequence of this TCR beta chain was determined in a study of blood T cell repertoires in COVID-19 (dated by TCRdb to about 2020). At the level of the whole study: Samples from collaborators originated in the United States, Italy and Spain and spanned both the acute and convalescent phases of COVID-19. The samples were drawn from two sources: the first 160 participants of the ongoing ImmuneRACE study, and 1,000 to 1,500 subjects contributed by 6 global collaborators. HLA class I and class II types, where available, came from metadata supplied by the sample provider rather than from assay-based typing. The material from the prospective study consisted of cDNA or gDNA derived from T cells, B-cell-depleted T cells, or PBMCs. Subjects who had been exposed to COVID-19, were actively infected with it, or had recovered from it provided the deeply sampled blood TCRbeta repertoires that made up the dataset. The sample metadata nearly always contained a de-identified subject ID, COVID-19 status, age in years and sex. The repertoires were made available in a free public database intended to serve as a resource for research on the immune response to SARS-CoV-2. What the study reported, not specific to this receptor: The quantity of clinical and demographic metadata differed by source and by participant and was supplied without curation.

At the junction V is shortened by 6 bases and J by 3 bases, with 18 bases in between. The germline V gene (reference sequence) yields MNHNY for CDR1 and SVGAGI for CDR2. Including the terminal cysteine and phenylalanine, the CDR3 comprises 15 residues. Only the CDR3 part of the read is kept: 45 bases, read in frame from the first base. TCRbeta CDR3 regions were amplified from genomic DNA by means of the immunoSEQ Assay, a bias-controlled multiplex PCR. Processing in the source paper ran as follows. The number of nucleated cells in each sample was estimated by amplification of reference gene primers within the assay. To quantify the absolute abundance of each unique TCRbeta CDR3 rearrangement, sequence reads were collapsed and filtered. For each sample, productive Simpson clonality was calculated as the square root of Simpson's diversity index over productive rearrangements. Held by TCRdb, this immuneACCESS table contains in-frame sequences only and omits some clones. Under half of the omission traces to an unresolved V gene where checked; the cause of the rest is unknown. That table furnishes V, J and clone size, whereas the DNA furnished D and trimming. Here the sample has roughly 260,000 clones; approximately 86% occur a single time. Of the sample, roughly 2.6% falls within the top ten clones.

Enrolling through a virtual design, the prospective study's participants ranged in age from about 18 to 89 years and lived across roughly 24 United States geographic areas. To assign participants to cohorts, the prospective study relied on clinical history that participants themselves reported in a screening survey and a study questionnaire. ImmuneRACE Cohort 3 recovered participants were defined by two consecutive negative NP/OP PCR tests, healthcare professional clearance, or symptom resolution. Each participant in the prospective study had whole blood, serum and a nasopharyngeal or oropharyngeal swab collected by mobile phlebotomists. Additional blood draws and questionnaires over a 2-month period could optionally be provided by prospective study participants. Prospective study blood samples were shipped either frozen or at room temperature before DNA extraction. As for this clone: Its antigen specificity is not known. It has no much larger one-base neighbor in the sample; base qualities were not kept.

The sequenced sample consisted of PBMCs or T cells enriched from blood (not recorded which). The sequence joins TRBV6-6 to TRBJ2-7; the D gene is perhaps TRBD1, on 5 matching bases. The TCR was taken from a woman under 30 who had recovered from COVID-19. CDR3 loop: CASRGDETVDYEQYF. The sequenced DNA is TGTGCCAGCAGAGGGGATGAGACAGTGGACTACGAGCAGTACTTC.